A selection of T cell receptor beta chains follows, all from one sample in a study of blood T cell repertoires in COVID-19. The assay was immunoSEQ multiplex PCR, and TCRdb's table has in-frame clones only and misses some. The repertoire includes about 160,000 clones, over 60% of them detected once, and 7% to 10% sits in the top ten. Sequencing was performed on peripheral blood. The origin of the receptors is a man between 60 and 75 years old with acute or convalescent COVID-19. Both conserved end residues are part of each CDR3. The D gene is left open where the match is weak. Clone size is not always given. Where it is, it says once, few, many or a class for expanded clones.

v_call: TRBV5-4
j_call: TRBJ1-6
d_call: NA
clone_size: few
cdr3_aa: CASSFFGVGSPLHF
cdr3_nt: TGTGCCAGCAGCTTTTTCGGGGTTGGTTCACCCCTCCACTTT

v_call: TRBV7-2
j_call: TRBJ2-5
d_call: TRBD2
clone_size: NA
cdr3_aa: CASSSRPRAGGQPQETQYF
cdr3_nt: TGTGCCAGCAGCTCCCGTCCCAGGGCGGGGGGGCAACCCCAAGAGACCCAGTACTTC

v_call: TRBV7-9
j_call: TRBJ1-5
d_call: NA
clone_size: NA
cdr3_aa: CASSLAPDNQPQHF
cdr3_nt: TGTGCCAGCAGCTTAGCCCCAGATAATCAGCCCCAGCATTTT

v_call: TRBV7-2
j_call: TRBJ2-5
d_call: TRBD2
clone_size: NA
cdr3_aa: CASSLRLAGAETQYF
cdr3_nt: TGTGCCAGCAGCTTAAGGCTAGCGGGGGCGGAGACCCAGTACTTC

v_call: TRBV5-4
j_call: TRBJ2-3
d_call: TRBD1
clone_size: few
cdr3_aa: CASSLGDRADTQYF
cdr3_nt: TGTGCCAGCAGCTTGGGGGACAGGGCCGATACGCAGTATTTT

v_call: TRBV7-2
j_call: TRBJ2-7
d_call: TRBD1
clone_size: once
cdr3_aa: CASSLVGQGLTAYEQYF
cdr3_nt: TGTGCCAGCAGCTTAGTGGGACAGGGGTTGACTGCCTACGAGCAGTACTTC

v_call: TRBV7-9
j_call: TRBJ1-6
d_call: NA
clone_size: NA
cdr3_aa: CASSSQGDNSPLHF
cdr3_nt: TGTGCCAGCAGCTCTCAGGGCGACAATTCACCCCTCCACTTT

v_call: TRBV4-1
j_call: TRBJ2-3
d_call: TRBD1
clone_size: NA
cdr3_aa: CASSQMDRTNTDTQYF
cdr3_nt: TGCGCCAGCAGCCAAATGGACAGGACAAACACAGATACGCAGTATTTT

v_call: TRBV6-2/TRBV6-3
j_call: TRBJ1-1
d_call: TRBD1
clone_size: NA
cdr3_aa: CASSYTDRTEAFF
cdr3_nt: TGTGCCAGCAGTTACACGGACAGGACCGAAGCTTTCTTT

v_call: TRBV7-8
j_call: TRBJ2-2
d_call: NA
clone_size: few
cdr3_aa: CASSSSTRPGELFF
cdr3_nt: TGTGCCAGCAGCTCGAGCACTAGGCCCGGGGAGCTGTTTTTT

v_call: TRBV5-4
j_call: TRBJ2-1
d_call: TRBD2
clone_size: NA
cdr3_aa: CASRWTSGVNRYNEQFF
cdr3_nt: TGTGCCAGCCGCTGGACTAGCGGGGTGAATCGGTACAATGAGCAGTTCTTC

v_call: TRBV13
j_call: TRBJ2-7
d_call: TRBD1
clone_size: few
cdr3_aa: CASSFGRGLVYEQYF
cdr3_nt: TGTGCCAGCAGCTTCGGCAGGGGGCTTGTTTACGAGCAGTACTTC

v_call: TRBV19
j_call: TRBJ1-6
d_call: TRBD1
clone_size: few
cdr3_aa: CASSFRARTGNNSPLHF
cdr3_nt: TGTGCCAGTAGTTTTCGTGCCCGGACAGGGAATAATTCACCCCTCCACTTT

v_call: TRBV9
j_call: TRBJ2-1
d_call: NA
clone_size: NA
cdr3_aa: CASSDKTRYNEQFF
cdr3_nt: TGTGCCAGCAGCGACAAGACTAGATACAATGAGCAGTTCTTC

v_call: TRBV5-4
j_call: TRBJ2-7
d_call: NA
clone_size: NA
cdr3_aa: CASSVWGLHSPYEQYF
cdr3_nt: TGTGCCAGCAGCGTCTGGGGGCTACACTCCCCCTACGAGCAGTACTTC

v_call: TRBV7-9
j_call: TRBJ1-3
d_call: NA
clone_size: NA
cdr3_aa: CASSLEGGGGNTIYF
cdr3_nt: TGTGCCAGCAGCTTAGAGGGCGGAGGTGGAAACACCATATATTTT

v_call: TRBV7-2
j_call: TRBJ2-1
d_call: TRBD1
clone_size: NA
cdr3_aa: CASSSSGTGLDEQFF
cdr3_nt: TGTGCCAGCAGCTCCTCCGGGACAGGGCTCGATGAGCAGTTCTTC

v_call: TRBV30
j_call: TRBJ1-6
d_call: TRBD1
clone_size: few
cdr3_aa: CAWTTGGWNSPLHF
cdr3_nt: TGTGCCTGGACTACAGGGGGTTGGAATTCACCCCTCCACTTT

v_call: TRBV3-1/TRBV3-2
j_call: TRBJ2-7
d_call: NA
clone_size: NA
cdr3_aa: CASSQAVETYEQYF
cdr3_nt: TGTGCCAGCAGCCAAGCGGTCGAAACCTACGAGCAGTACTTC

v_call: TRBV2
j_call: TRBJ1-4
d_call: NA
clone_size: NA
cdr3_aa: CASQERTAATNEKLFF
cdr3_nt: TGTGCCAGCCAGGAGCGGACAGCTGCAACTAATGAAAAACTGTTTTTT

v_call: TRBV30
j_call: TRBJ1-4
d_call: NA
clone_size: NA
cdr3_aa: CAWSQGPEEKLFF
cdr3_nt: TGTGCCTGGAGTCAGGGTCCGGAGGAAAAACTGTTTTTT

v_call: TRBV28
j_call: TRBJ1-1
d_call: TRBD1
clone_size: once
cdr3_aa: CASSLSQGATEAFF
cdr3_nt: TGTGCCAGCAGTTTGTCGCAGGGGGCCACCGAAGCTTTCTTT

v_call: TRBV7-6
j_call: TRBJ2-7
d_call: NA
clone_size: NA
cdr3_aa: CASSLAEGGPYEQYF
cdr3_nt: TGTGCCAGCAGCTTAGCGGAGGGGGGGCCCTACGAGCAGTACTTC

v_call: TRBV28
j_call: TRBJ1-5
d_call: NA
clone_size: NA
cdr3_aa: CASSSTASNQPQHF
cdr3_nt: TGTGCCAGCAGCTCGACAGCTAGCAATCAGCCCCAGCATTTT

v_call: TRBV25-1
j_call: TRBJ1-1
d_call: NA
clone_size: NA
cdr3_aa: CASSPSPGSTGSTEAFF
cdr3_nt: TGTGCCAGCAGTCCCTCCCCCGGGTCCACAGGTAGCACTGAAGCTTTCTTT

v_call: TRBV30
j_call: TRBJ1-3
d_call: TRBD1
clone_size: once
cdr3_aa: CAWSARRPGTGSGNTIYF
cdr3_nt: TGTGCCTGGAGTGCACGGCGTCCCGGGACAGGGTCTGGAAACACCATATATTTT

v_call: TRBV19
j_call: TRBJ1-2
d_call: NA
clone_size: NA
cdr3_aa: CASSIGSFSSNYGYTF
cdr3_nt: TGTGCCAGTAGTATCGGGAGTTTCTCCTCTAACTATGGCTACACCTTC

v_call: TRBV11-2
j_call: TRBJ2-3
d_call: NA
clone_size: NA
cdr3_aa: CASSPYRDSTDTQYF
cdr3_nt: TGTGCCAGCAGCCCGTACCGGGACTCCACAGATACGCAGTATTTT

v_call: TRBV7-9
j_call: TRBJ2-7
d_call: TRBD1
clone_size: NA
cdr3_aa: CASSDRTGEQAYEQYF
cdr3_nt: TGTGCCAGCAGCGATCGGACAGGAGAACAAGCGTACGAGCAGTACTTC

v_call: TRBV11-2
j_call: TRBJ1-1
d_call: TRBD1
clone_size: NA
cdr3_aa: CASSFDRVEAFF
cdr3_nt: TGTGCCAGCAGCTTCGACAGGGTTGAAGCTTTCTTT

v_call: TRBV5-1
j_call: TRBJ1-5
d_call: NA
clone_size: NA
cdr3_aa: CASSLDGANQPQHF
cdr3_nt: TGCGCCAGCAGCTTGGATGGGGCTAATCAGCCCCAGCATTTT

v_call: TRBV2
j_call: TRBJ1-1
d_call: TRBD1
clone_size: once
cdr3_aa: CASSGQGVSTEAFF
cdr3_nt: TGTGCCAGCAGTGGACAGGGGGTTAGCACTGAAGCTTTCTTT

v_call: TRBV2
j_call: TRBJ1-2
d_call: TRBD1
clone_size: NA
cdr3_aa: CASSVSRRWTGGRTNYGYTF
cdr3_nt: TGTGCCAGCAGTGTTTCTAGACGCTGGACAGGGGGCCGCACTAACTATGGCTACACCTTC

v_call: TRBV4-1
j_call: TRBJ2-3
d_call: TRBD2
clone_size: few
cdr3_aa: CASRLAGGDQDTQYF
cdr3_nt: TGCGCCAGCAGACTAGCGGGGGGGGATCAAGATACGCAGTATTTT

v_call: TRBV7-8
j_call: TRBJ1-2
d_call: TRBD1
clone_size: NA
cdr3_aa: CASSFRDRAYGYTF
cdr3_nt: TGTGCCAGCAGCTTCCGGGACAGGGCCTATGGCTACACCTTC

v_call: TRBV15
j_call: TRBJ2-5
d_call: NA
clone_size: NA
cdr3_aa: CATSRAMGARETQYF
cdr3_nt: TGTGCCACCAGCAGAGCGATGGGGGCCAGGGAGACCCAGTACTTC

v_call: TRBV10-2
j_call: TRBJ1-4
d_call: NA
clone_size: NA
cdr3_aa: CASSDPGGEKLFF
cdr3_nt: TGCGCCAGCAGTGATCCGGGTGGTGAAAAACTGTTTTTT

v_call: TRBV4-2
j_call: TRBJ2-7
d_call: NA
clone_size: NA
cdr3_aa: CASSQQAPYEQYF
cdr3_nt: TGTGCCAGCAGCCAGCAGGCCCCCTACGAGCAGTACTTC

v_call: TRBV7-2
j_call: TRBJ2-7
d_call: NA
clone_size: NA
cdr3_aa: CASSLEGDYSEQYF
cdr3_nt: TGTGCCAGCAGCTTAGAGGGGGACTATTCCGAGCAGTACTTC

v_call: TRBV19
j_call: TRBJ1-5
d_call: NA
clone_size: few
cdr3_aa: CASSASRQVRDQPQHF
cdr3_nt: TGTGCCAGTAGTGCCTCAAGACAGGTAAGGGATCAGCCCCAGCATTTT

v_call: TRBV24-1
j_call: TRBJ2-1
d_call: NA
clone_size: NA
cdr3_aa: CATSEAQGFGSYNEQFF
cdr3_nt: TGTGCCACCAGTGAAGCACAGGGATTTGGCTCCTACAATGAGCAGTTCTTC

v_call: TRBV29-1
j_call: TRBJ2-7
d_call: TRBD1
clone_size: NA
cdr3_aa: CSVATGGSYEQYF
cdr3_nt: TGCAGCGTTGCCACAGGGGGCTCCTACGAGCAGTACTTC

v_call: TRBV5-1
j_call: TRBJ1-1
d_call: NA
clone_size: NA
cdr3_aa: CASSLAAGMRYAEAFF
cdr3_nt: TGCGCCAGCAGCTTGGCCGCAGGGATGAGGTATGCTGAAGCTTTCTTT

v_call: TRBV5-1
j_call: TRBJ2-2
d_call: TRBD1
clone_size: NA
cdr3_aa: CASSLGTGGISGELFF
cdr3_nt: TGCGCCAGCAGCTTGGGGACAGGGGGAATATCCGGGGAGCTGTTTTTT

v_call: TRBV4-1
j_call: TRBJ1-5
d_call: NA
clone_size: NA
cdr3_aa: CASSQGETSNQPQHF
cdr3_nt: TGCGCCAGCAGCCAAGGCGAAACGAGCAATCAGCCCCAGCATTTT

v_call: TRBV19
j_call: TRBJ2-2
d_call: NA
clone_size: NA
cdr3_aa: CASSISAAAGELFF
cdr3_nt: TGTGCCAGTAGTATAAGCGCGGCAGCCGGGGAGCTGTTTTTT

v_call: TRBV6-6
j_call: TRBJ1-4
d_call: TRBD1
clone_size: NA
cdr3_aa: CASSYSGGSGGEKLFF
cdr3_nt: TGTGCCAGCAGTTACTCAGGGGGCAGCGGGGGTGAAAAACTGTTTTTT

v_call: TRBV5-6
j_call: TRBJ2-7
d_call: TRBD1
clone_size: NA
cdr3_aa: CASSPDESGTGGRRREQYF
cdr3_nt: TGTGCCAGCAGCCCTGATGAATCCGGGACAGGGGGCAGGCGACGGGAGCAGTACTTC

v_call: TRBV5-1
j_call: TRBJ2-5
d_call: TRBD1
clone_size: NA
cdr3_aa: CASSLGTGGVQETQYF
cdr3_nt: TGCGCCAGCAGCCTAGGGACAGGTGGAGTCCAAGAGACCCAGTACTTC

v_call: TRBV19
j_call: TRBJ2-1
d_call: TRBD1
clone_size: NA
cdr3_aa: CASSFLDRGKSEQFF
cdr3_nt: TGTGCCAGTAGTTTCTTGGACAGGGGGAAGAGTGAGCAGTTCTTC

v_call: TRBV11-2
j_call: TRBJ1-3
d_call: TRBD1
clone_size: NA
cdr3_aa: CASSLGGDRGPGNTIYF
cdr3_nt: TGTGCCAGCAGCTTAGGAGGCGACAGGGGGCCTGGAAACACCATATATTTT

v_call: TRBV6-5
j_call: TRBJ2-3
d_call: NA
clone_size: NA
cdr3_aa: CASSYGGGATDTQYF
cdr3_nt: TGTGCCAGCAGTTACGGCGGCGGGGCCACAGATACGCAGTATTTT

v_call: TRBV9
j_call: TRBJ1-2
d_call: NA
clone_size: NA
cdr3_aa: CASSVEAGPMNYGYTF
cdr3_nt: TGTGCCAGCAGCGTAGAGGCGGGACCAATGAACTATGGCTACACCTTC

v_call: TRBV30
j_call: TRBJ2-7
d_call: NA
clone_size: NA
cdr3_aa: CAWSVGRGEQYF
cdr3_nt: TGTGCCTGGAGTGTAGGCAGGGGCGAGCAGTACTTC

v_call: TRBV7-2
j_call: TRBJ1-2
d_call: NA
clone_size: NA
cdr3_aa: CASSPLTGSSYGYTF
cdr3_nt: TGTGCCAGCAGCCCACTGACGGGTAGCTCCTATGGCTACACCTTC

v_call: TRBV2
j_call: TRBJ2-7
d_call: TRBD1
clone_size: NA
cdr3_aa: CASSHDRGLRYEQYF
cdr3_nt: TGTGCCAGCAGTCACGACAGGGGTCTGCGCTACGAGCAGTACTTC

v_call: TRBV9
j_call: TRBJ2-5
d_call: NA
clone_size: NA
cdr3_aa: CASSPGGGLETQYF
cdr3_nt: TGTGCCAGCAGCCCCGGCGGGGGCCTGGAGACCCAGTACTTC

v_call: TRBV12-3/TRBV12-4
j_call: TRBJ1-2
d_call: NA
clone_size: NA
cdr3_aa: CASRPPGEGYTF
cdr3_nt: TGTGCCAGCAGACCTCCGGGGGAGGGCTACACCTTC

v_call: TRBV10-3
j_call: TRBJ1-4
d_call: NA
clone_size: NA
cdr3_aa: CAISKGDEKLFF
cdr3_nt: TGTGCCATCAGTAAGGGGGACGAAAAACTGTTTTTT